Described below is a single T cell receptor (beta chain) sequence and its context. TCRdb's table, derived via immunoSEQ multiplex PCR, lists solely in-frame clones and lacks some. The profile shows around 75,000 clones, about 90% of them singletons. The data stem from a study of blood T cell repertoires in COVID-19. Trimming took 6 bases from V and 4 from J, leaving 9 bases between them. The CDR3 loop spans 12 amino acids. Looked up from germline, CDR1 is ENHRY and CDR2 is SYGVKD. This sequence was found in a human donor in a cohort sampled during active COVID-19. The chain is built from TRBV10-3 and TRBJ2-5, with D possibly TRBD2 on 6 matching bases. The sequenced material came from peripheral blood. The CDR3 loop reads CAIRGLGETQYF. The CDR3 DNA reads as TGTGCCATCAGGGGACTCGGAGAGACCCAGTACTTC.